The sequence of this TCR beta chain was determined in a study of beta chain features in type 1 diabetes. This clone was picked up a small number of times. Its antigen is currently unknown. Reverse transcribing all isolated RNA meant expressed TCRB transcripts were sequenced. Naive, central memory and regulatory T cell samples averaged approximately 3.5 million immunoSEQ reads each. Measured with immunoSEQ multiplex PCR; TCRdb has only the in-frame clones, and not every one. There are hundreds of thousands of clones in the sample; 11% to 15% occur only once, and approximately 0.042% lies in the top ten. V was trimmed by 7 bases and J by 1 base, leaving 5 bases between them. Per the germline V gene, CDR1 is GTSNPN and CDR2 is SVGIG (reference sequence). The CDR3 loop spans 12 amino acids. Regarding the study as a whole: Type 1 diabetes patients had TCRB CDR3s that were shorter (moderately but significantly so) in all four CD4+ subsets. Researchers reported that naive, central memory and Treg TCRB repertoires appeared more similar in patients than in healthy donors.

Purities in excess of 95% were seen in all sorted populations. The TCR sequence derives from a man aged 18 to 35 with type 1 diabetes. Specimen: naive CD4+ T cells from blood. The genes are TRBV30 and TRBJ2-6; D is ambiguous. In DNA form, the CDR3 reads TGTGCCTTTACATCTGGGGCCAACGTCCTGACTTTC. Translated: CAFTSGANVLTF.